The following is a T cell receptor beta chain sequence with its context. The antigen is not known. The CDR3 covers 14 residues. The germline V gene encodes CDR1 SGHDT and CDR2 YYEEEE. The V and J ends lost 5 bases and 5 bases, in that order; junction bases with no gene match: 8. The data derive from a study of tumor-infiltrating lymphocytes in localized non-small cell lung cancer. Points from the study as a whole: Available tissue quantity limited TCR sequencing to a patient subset. Immunotypes IM1 and IM2 had similar TCR-derived T-cell fractions.

Only in-frame clones appear in the TCRdb table, and some are missing; sequencing was by immunoSEQ multiplex PCR. The data show nearly 9,500 clones, roughly 79% seen once. This chain connects TRBV5-6 to TRBJ1-2; 8 nucleotides match TRBD1. Sequencing was carried out using uninvolved lung tissue not adjacent to the tumor. The sequence came from a human donor with non-small cell lung cancer. The CDR3 nucleotides read TGTGCCAGCAGTTTGTTAGACAGGGGATATGGCTACACCTTC. Residues: CASSLLDRGYGYTF.